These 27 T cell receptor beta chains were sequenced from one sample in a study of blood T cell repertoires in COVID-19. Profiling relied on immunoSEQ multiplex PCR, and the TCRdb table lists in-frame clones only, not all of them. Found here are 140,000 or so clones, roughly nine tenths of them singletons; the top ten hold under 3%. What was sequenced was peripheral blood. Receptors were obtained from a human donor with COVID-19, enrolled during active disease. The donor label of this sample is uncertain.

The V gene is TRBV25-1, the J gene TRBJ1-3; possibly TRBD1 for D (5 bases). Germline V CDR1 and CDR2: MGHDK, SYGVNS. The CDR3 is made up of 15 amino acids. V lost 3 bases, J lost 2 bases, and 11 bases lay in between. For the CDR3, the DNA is TGTGCCAGCAGTGAGGACACCACACCTGGAAACACCATATATTTT. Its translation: CASSEDTTPGNTIYF.

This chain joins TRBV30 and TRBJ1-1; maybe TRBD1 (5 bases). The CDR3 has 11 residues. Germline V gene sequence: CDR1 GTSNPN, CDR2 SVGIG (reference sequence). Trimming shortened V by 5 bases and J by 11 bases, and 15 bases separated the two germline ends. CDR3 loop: CAWGQGWAAFF. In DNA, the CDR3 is TGTGCCTGGGGTCAGGGTTGGGCCGCTTTCTTT.

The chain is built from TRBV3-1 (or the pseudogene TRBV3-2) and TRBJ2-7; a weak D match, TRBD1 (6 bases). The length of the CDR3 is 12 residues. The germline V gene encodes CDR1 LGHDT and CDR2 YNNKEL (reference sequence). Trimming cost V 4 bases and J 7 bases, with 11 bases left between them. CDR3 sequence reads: CASSRPGTEQYF. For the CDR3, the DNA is TGTGCCAGCAGCCGACCCGGGACAGAGCAGTACTTC.

The CDR3 region is CASSRLGGNYGYTF. CDR3 DNA: TGTGCCAGCAGCCGACTGGGGGGTAACTATGGCTACACCTTC. V is TRBV2 and J is TRBJ1-2; weak D call: TRBD1 (5 bases). Per germline, CDR1 SNHLY and CDR2 FYNNEI. V lost 6 bases and J lost 1, with 12 bases in between. This CDR3 is 14 amino acids long.

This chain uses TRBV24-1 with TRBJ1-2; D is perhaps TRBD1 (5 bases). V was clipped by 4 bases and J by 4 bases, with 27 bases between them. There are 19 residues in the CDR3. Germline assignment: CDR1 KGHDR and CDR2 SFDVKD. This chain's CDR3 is CATSDLGAAGGGPSYGYTF. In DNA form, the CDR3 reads TGTGCCACCAGTGACTTAGGCGCCGCTGGGGGGGGACCGTCCTATGGCTACACCTTC.

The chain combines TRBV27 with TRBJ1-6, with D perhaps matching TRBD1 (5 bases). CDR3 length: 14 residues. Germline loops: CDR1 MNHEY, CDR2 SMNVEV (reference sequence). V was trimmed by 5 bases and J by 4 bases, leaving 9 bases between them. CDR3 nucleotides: TGTGCCAGCAGTCGGCAGGGTTATAATTCACCCCTCCACTTT. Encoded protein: CASSRQGYNSPLHF.

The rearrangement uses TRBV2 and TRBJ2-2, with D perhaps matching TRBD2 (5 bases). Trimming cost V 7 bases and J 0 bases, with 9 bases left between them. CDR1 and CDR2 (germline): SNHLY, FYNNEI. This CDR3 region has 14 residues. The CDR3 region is CASTGNANTGELFF. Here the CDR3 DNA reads TGTGCCAGCACCGGGAACGCGAACACCGGGGAGCTGTTTTTT.

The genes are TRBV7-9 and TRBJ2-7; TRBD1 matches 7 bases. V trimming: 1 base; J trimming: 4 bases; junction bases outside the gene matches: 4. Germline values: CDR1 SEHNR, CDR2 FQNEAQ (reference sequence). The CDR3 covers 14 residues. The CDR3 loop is CASSLEGQPYEQYF. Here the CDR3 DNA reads TGTGCCAGCAGCTTAGAGGGACAGCCTTACGAGCAGTACTTC.

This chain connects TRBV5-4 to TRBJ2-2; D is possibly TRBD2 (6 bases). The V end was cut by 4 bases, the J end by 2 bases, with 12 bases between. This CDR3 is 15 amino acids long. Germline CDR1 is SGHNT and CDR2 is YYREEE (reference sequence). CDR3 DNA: TGTGCCAGCAGCATGCGGGGAATTAACACCGGGGAGCTGTTTTTT. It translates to CASSMRGINTGELFF.

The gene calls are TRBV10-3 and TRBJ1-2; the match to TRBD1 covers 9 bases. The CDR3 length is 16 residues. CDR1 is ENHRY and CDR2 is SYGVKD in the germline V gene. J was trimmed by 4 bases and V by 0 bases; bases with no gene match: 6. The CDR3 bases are TGTGCCATCAGTGAGTCATCGGACAGGGGAGGCTATGGCTACACCTTC. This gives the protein CAISESSDRGGYGYTF.

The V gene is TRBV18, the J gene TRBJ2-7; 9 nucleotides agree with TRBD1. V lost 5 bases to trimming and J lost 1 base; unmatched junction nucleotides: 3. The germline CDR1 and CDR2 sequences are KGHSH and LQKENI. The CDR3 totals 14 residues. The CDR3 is CASSADRGSYEQYF. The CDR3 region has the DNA TGTGCCAGCTCAGCGGACAGGGGATCCTACGAGCAGTACTTC.

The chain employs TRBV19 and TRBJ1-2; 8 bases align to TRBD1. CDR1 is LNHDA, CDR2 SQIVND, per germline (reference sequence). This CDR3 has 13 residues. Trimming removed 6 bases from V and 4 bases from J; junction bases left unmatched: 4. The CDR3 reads CASSSTGGYGYTF. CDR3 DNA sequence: TGTGCCAGTAGCAGCACAGGGGGCTATGGCTACACCTTC.

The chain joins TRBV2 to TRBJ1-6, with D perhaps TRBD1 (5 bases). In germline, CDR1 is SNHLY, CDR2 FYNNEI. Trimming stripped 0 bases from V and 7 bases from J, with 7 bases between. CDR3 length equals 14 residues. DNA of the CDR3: TGTGCCAGCAGTGAAGCAGGGGCAAATTCACCCCTCCACTTT. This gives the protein CASSEAGANSPLHF.

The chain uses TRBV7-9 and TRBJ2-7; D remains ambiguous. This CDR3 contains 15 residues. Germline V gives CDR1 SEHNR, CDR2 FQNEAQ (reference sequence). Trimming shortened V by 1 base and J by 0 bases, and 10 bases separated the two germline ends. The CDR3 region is CASSLGRRSSYEQYF. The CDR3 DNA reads TGTGCCAGCAGCTTAGGACGTAGGAGCTCCTACGAGCAGTACTTC.

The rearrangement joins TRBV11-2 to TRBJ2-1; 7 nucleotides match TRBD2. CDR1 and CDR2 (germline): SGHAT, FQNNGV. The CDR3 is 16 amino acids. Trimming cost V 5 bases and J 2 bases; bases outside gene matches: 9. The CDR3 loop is CASSPSAGPPYNEQFF. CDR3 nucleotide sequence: TGTGCCAGCAGCCCCTCAGCGGGGCCCCCCTACAATGAGCAGTTCTTC.

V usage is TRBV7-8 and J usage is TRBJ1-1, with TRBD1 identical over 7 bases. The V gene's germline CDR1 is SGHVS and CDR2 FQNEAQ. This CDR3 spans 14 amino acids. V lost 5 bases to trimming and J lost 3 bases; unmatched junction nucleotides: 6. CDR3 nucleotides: TGTGCCAGCAGCCCCCAGGGGGGAGACACTGAAGCTTTCTTT. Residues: CASSPQGGDTEAFF.

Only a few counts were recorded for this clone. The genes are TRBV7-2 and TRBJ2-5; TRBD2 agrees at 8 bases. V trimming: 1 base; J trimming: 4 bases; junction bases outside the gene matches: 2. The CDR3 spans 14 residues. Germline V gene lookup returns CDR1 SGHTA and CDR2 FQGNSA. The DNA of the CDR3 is TGTGCCAGCAGCTTAGGCCTAGCGGGAGAGACCCAGTACTTC. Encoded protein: CASSLGLAGETQYF.

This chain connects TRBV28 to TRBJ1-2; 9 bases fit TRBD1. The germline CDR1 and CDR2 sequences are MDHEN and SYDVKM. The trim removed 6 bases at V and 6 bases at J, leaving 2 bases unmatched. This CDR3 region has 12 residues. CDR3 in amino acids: CASRGDRDGYTF. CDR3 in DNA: TGTGCCAGCAGGGGGGACAGGGATGGCTACACCTTC.

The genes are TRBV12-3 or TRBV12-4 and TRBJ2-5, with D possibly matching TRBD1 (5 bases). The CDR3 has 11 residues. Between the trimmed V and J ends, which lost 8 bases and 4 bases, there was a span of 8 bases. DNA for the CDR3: TGTGCCAGCCGCCAGGGAGAGACCCAGTACTTC. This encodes CASRQGETQYF.

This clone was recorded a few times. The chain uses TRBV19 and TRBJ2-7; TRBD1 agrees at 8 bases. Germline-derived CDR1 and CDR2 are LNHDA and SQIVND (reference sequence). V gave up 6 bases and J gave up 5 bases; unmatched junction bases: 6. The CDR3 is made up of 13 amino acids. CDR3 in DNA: TGTGCCAGTAGGGCAGGGGGCAAGGACGAGCAGTACTTC. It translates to CASRAGGKDEQYF.

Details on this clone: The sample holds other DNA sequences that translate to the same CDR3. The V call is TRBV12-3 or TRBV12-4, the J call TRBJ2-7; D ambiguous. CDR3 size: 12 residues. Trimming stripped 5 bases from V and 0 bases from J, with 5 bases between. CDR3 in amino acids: CASSLVSYEQYF. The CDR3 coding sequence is TGTGCCAGCAGTCTCGTCTCCTACGAGCAGTACTTC.

CDR3 in DNA: TGTGCCAGCAGTGACGATGAGACAGGGGGCTATCAGCCCCAGCATTTT. This translates into CASSDDETGGYQPQHF. The J gene is TRBJ1-5, the V gene TRBV6-1; 10 bases line up with TRBD1. Looked up from germline, CDR1 is MNHNS and CDR2 is SASEGT. The length of the CDR3 is 16 residues. V lost 3 bases and J lost 5; bases outside the gene matches: 7.

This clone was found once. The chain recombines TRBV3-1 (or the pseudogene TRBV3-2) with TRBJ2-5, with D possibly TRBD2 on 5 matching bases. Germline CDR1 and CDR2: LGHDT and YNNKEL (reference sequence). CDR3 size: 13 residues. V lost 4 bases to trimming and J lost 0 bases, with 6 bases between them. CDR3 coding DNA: TGTGCCAGCAGCCTCGGGGACCAAGAGACCCAGTACTTC. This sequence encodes CASSLGDQETQYF.

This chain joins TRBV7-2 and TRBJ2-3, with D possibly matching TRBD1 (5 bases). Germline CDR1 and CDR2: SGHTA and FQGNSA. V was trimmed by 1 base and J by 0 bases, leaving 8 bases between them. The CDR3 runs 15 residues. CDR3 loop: CASSLDRLSTDTQYF. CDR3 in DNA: TGTGCCAGCAGCTTAGACAGGCTTAGCACAGATACGCAGTATTTT.

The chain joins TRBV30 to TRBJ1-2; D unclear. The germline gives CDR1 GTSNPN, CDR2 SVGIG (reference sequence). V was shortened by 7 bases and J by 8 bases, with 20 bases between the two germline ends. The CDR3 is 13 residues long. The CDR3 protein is CASKEGTGIGYTF. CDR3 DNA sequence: TGTGCCTCAAAAGAGGGTACCGGGATCGGCTACACCTTC.

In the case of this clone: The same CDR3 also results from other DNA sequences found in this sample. The DNA for the CDR3 is TGCGCCAGCAGCCTTAACACCGGGGAGCTGTTTTTT. Translated: CASSLNTGELFF. V and J are TRBV5-1 and TRBJ2-2; D is unresolved. Germline V gene lookup returns CDR1 SGHRS and CDR2 YFSETQ. This CDR3 has 12 amino acids. The V and J ends lost 4 bases and 2 bases respectively, with 3 bases between them.

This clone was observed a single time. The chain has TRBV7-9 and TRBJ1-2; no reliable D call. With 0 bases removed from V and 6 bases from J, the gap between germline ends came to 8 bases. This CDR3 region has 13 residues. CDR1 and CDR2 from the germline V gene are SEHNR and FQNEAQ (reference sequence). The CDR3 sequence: CASSLAGADGYTF. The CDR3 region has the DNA TGTGCCAGCAGCTTAGCCGGAGCAGATGGCTACACCTTC.